The present entry profiles one T cell receptor beta chain with its context. Its antigen is unknown. This entry belongs to a study of breast tumors, draining lymph nodes, adjacent tissues. TCRdb independently ran MiXCR on the multiplex PCR reads; one entry per CDR3 protein. The sample comprises just under 65,000 distinct CDR3 sequences, roughly 57% of which are singletons, and around a fifth rests with the top ten. Whole-study findings and limits: Tumor TCR diversity was below lymph nodes but above nontumor tissue.

Trimming left V 5 bases short and J 9 bases short, with 17 bases between. The germline V gene has CDR1 SGHTA and CDR2 FQGNSA. The CDR3 consists of 15 residues. The sequenced sample consisted of breast tumor tissue. This chain joins TRBV7-2 and TRBJ1-6, with D possibly matching TRBD1 (5 bases). The receptor was isolated from a female donor with breast cancer. Some clones in this sample may be carry-over from other donors' samples. The CDR3 DNA reads as TGTGCCAGCAGCATTCTAGGTGGAGGGGTTTCACCCCTCCACTTT. It encodes CASSILGGGVSPLHF. Drawing the rest from reference TRBV7-2 and TRBJ1-6, the complete variable domain is GAGVSQSPSNKVTEKGKDVELRCDPISGHTALYWYRQSLGQGLEFLIYFQGNSAPDKSGLPSDRFSAERTGGSVSTLTIQRTQQEDSAVYLCASSILGGGVSPLHFGNGTRLTVT.